These 26 T cell receptor beta chains came from one sample sequenced in a study of early T cells in non-severe SARS-CoV-2 infection. Via MiXCR, TCRdb re-called the 5' RACE reads, giving one row per CDR3 protein. The table has about 100,000 distinct CDR3 sequences, around 10% seen once. Sequencing input: whole blood. The source of these receptors is an adult who was a healthcare worker with PCR-confirmed SARS-CoV-2 infection or an uninfected control (not recorded which).

There are many counts of this clonotype. The rearrangement uses TRBV5-1 and TRBJ2-3; 10 bases are shared with TRBD2. V trimming: 2 bases; J trimming: 2 bases; junction bases outside the gene matches: 2. Germline values: CDR1 SGHRS, CDR2 YFSETQ. The CDR3 has 15 residues. The CDR3 DNA reads TGCGCCAGCAGCTTCACTAGCGGGGTCACAGATACGCAGTATTTT. Translation gives CASSFTSGVTDTQYF. Filled out from reference TRBV5-1 and TRBJ2-3, the complete variable domain reads KAGVTQTPRYLIKTRGQQVTLSCSPISGHRSVSWYQQTPGQGLQFLFEYFSETQRNKGNFPGRFSGRQFSNSRSEMNVSTLELGDSALYLCASSFTSGVTDTQYFGPGTRLTVL.

The chain recombines TRBV7-2 with TRBJ2-4; D is possibly TRBD2 (6 bases). The V and J ends lost 4 bases and 0 bases respectively, with 13 bases between them. The germline V gene has CDR1 SGHTA and CDR2 FQGNSA. The CDR3 is made up of 16 amino acids. Here the CDR3 DNA reads TGTGCCAGCAGCTCCGGGACTGCTATAGCCAAAAACATTCAGTACTTC. It yields the protein CASSSGTAIAKNIQYF.

For this clonotype: With a much larger clone just one base away, this may be a read error. The chain couples TRBV30 to TRBJ2-7, with TRBD1 as a possible D gene (6 bases). CDR1 GTSNPN and CDR2 SVGIG come from the germline V gene (reference sequence). The CDR3 runs to 14 residues. Between the trimmed V and J ends, which lost 2 bases and 1 base, there was a span of 12 bases. This CDR3 is CAWSKNRASYEQYF. CDR3 DNA sequence: TGTGCCTGGAGTAAAAACAGGGCATCCTACGAGCAGTACTTC.

This chain uses TRBV11-2 with TRBJ2-7, with D perhaps TRBD1 (6 bases). CDR1 SGHAT and CDR2 FQNNGV come from the germline V gene. The CDR3 has 16 amino acids. Deletions cut 1 base from V and 0 bases from J, with 13 bases between. The CDR3, as DNA: TGTGCCAGCAGCTTAGGGGACAAACCGAGCTCCTACGAGCAGTACTTC. Amino acid sequence: CASSLGDKPSSYEQYF.

In its sample, this clonotype was seen a few times. The rearrangement joins TRBV20-1 to TRBJ1-2, with a weak D call TRBD1 (6 bases). Per the germline V gene, CDR1 is DFQATT and CDR2 is SNEGSKA (reference sequence). The V and J ends lost 5 bases and 8 bases respectively, with 24 bases between them. This CDR3 comprises 15 residues. In DNA, the CDR3 is TGCAGTGCTCCGGGAGCCCAAGGCAGGGGAAACGGCTACACCTTC. This encodes CSAPGAQGRGNGYTF.

This clonotype was picked up a small number of times. The chain has TRBV5-1 and TRBJ1-1; D gene unclear. CDR3 length equals 16 residues. The germline gives CDR1 SGHRS, CDR2 YFSETQ. With 5 bases removed from V and 0 bases from J, the gap between germline ends came to 17 bases. The CDR3 DNA sequence: TGCGCCAGCAGTTCCGGCCGACCTCCCATGAACACTGAAGCTTTCTTT. It yields the protein CASSSGRPPMNTEAFF. Complete variable domain (other parts from reference TRBV5-1 and TRBJ1-1): KAGVTQTPRYLIKTRGQQVTLSCSPISGHRSVSWYQQTPGQGLQFLFEYFSETQRNKGNFPGRFSGRQFSNSRSEMNVSTLELGDSALYLCASSSGRPPMNTEAFFGQGTRLTVV.

This clonotype was counted many times. This chain joins TRBV20-1 and TRBJ2-1, with 9 bases matching TRBD1. V gave up 6 bases and J gave up 8 bases; unmatched junction bases: 2. Per germline, CDR1 DFQATT and CDR2 SNEGSKA (reference sequence). The CDR3 is 11 residues long. CDR3 region: CSAGDRDEQFF. CDR3 sequence (DNA): TGCAGTGCAGGGGACAGGGATGAGCAGTTCTTC.

This clonotype was seen repeatedly, ten times or more. This chain connects TRBV6-2 or TRBV6-3 to TRBJ1-1; TRBD1 is a possible D gene (6 bases). The CDR3 extends over 13 amino acids. Germline-derived CDR1 and CDR2 are MNHEY and SVGEGT. The ends were cut back, 5 bases at V and 3 bases at J, with 10 bases in the middle. The CDR3, as DNA: TGTGCCAGCAGTGTACAGGGATACACTGAAGCTTTCTTT. As protein: CASSVQGYTEAFF.

This clonotype was counted many times. Here the CDR3 reads CATSDTTSGTTNTGELFF. The CDR3, as DNA: TGTGCCACCAGTGATACGACTAGCGGGACTACGAACACCGGGGAGCTGTTTTTT. The genes are TRBV24-1 and TRBJ2-2; 11 bases align to TRBD2. This CDR3 is 18 amino acids long. V gave up 3 bases and J gave up 0 bases; unmatched junction bases: 5. Looked up from germline, CDR1 is KGHDR and CDR2 is SFDVKD.

This clonotype was observed once. This chain links TRBV6-5 with TRBJ1-6; D ambiguous. This CDR3 contains 19 residues. V lost 0 bases and J lost 0, with 15 bases in between. CDR1 is MNHEY, CDR2 SVGAGI, per germline. CDR3 sequence reads: CASSYSSLGSSSYNSPLHF. CDR3 in DNA: TGTGCCAGCAGTTACTCGTCGTTGGGGTCGAGCTCCTATAATTCACCCCTCCACTTT.

At least ten counts were recorded for this clonotype. The V call is TRBV7-8, the J call TRBJ2-2, with 7 bases aligning to TRBD1. With 1 base clipped from V and 2 bases from J, the junction kept 4 bases outside the gene matches. The CDR3 spans 16 residues. In germline, CDR1 is SGHVS, CDR2 FQNEAQ. The CDR3 coding sequence is TGTGCCAGCAGCTTAGACAGGGGAGTTAACACCGGGGAGCTGTTTTTT. Translating gives CASSLDRGVNTGELFF.

The chain links TRBV2 to TRBJ2-2; 7 bases agree with TRBD1. The CDR3 has 14 residues. Germline-derived CDR1 and CDR2 are SNHLY and FYNNEI. The V gene end was trimmed by 6 bases and the J gene end by 0 bases; junction bases not matched to a gene: 1. CDR3 region: CASSQGANTGELFF. The DNA of the CDR3 is TGTGCCAGCAGCCAGGGGGCGAACACCGGGGAGCTGTTTTTT.

This clonotype has just a few counts. The chain carries TRBV12-3 or TRBV12-4 and TRBJ2-7; D unclear. The CDR3 loop spans 11 amino acids. Trimming cost V 6 bases and J 7 bases, with 10 bases left between them. CDR3 bases: TGTGCCAGCAGCCCCCCCCGGGAGCAGTACTTC. It is translated as CASSPPREQYF.

This clonotype was picked up a small number of times. The V gene is TRBV9, the J gene TRBJ2-2; the D gene is possibly TRBD2 (6 bases). The germline V gene has CDR1 SGDLS and CDR2 YYNGEE. V was shortened by 0 bases and J by 6 bases, with 15 bases between the two germline ends. The CDR3 has 16 residues. The DNA for the CDR3 is TGTGCCAGCAGCGTAGTCGGGGGAGGCAAGGCCGGGGAGCTGTTTTTT. Its protein is CASSVVGGGKAGELFF.

This clonotype was recorded many times. V usage is TRBV6-5 and J usage is TRBJ1-1; perhaps TRBD1 as D (5 bases). Germline loops: CDR1 MNHEY, CDR2 SVGAGI. V was shortened by 0 bases and J by 1 base, with 12 bases between the two germline ends. The CDR3 contains 16 residues. CDR3 sequence (DNA): TGTGCCAGCAGTTACTCGTCGGGACGGTCGAACACTGAAGCTTTCTTT. Protein sequence: CASSYSSGRSNTEAFF.

This rearrangement joins TRBV5-5 to TRBJ2-3, with D perhaps TRBD1 (6 bases). V was trimmed by 4 bases and J by 5 bases, leaving 11 bases between them. Germline V gene lookup returns CDR1 SGHKS and CDR2 YYEKEE (reference sequence). The CDR3 totals 13 residues. The CDR3 loop reads CASSQGFGDTQYF. CDR3 DNA sequence: TGTGCCAGCAGCCAGGGGTTTGGAGATACGCAGTATTTT.

This clonotype was counted many times. This sequence joins TRBV5-3 and TRBJ1-2; D is unresolved. TRBV5-3 is an ORF, and what it does is uncertain. This CDR3 has 15 residues. Trimming removed 8 bases at V and 5 bases at J, with 22 bases between. The CDR3 sequence: CASHWRGLRRYGYTF. DNA for the CDR3: TGTGCCAGCCATTGGAGAGGACTTCGCAGATATGGCTACACCTTC.

This clonotype was seen a handful of times. The genes are TRBV27 and TRBJ2-7; 11 positions agree with TRBD2. The CDR3 is 18 residues long. The V segment lost 6 bases and the J segment 3 bases; nucleotides outside the gene matches: 16. Looked up from germline, CDR1 is MNHEY and CDR2 is SMNVEV (reference sequence). CDR3 in DNA: TGTGCCAGCAGACCTCGGGGGACTAGCGGCCCCAAAGGCTACGAGCAGTACTTC. Protein product: CASRPRGTSGPKGYEQYF.

Only a few counts were recorded for this clonotype. The J gene is TRBJ2-6, the V gene TRBV5-4; perhaps TRBD1 as D (6 bases). This CDR3 comprises 14 residues. Looked up from germline, CDR1 is SGHNT and CDR2 is YYREEE (reference sequence). With 1 base removed from V and 8 bases from J, the gap between germline ends came to 10 bases. The DNA for the CDR3 is TGTGCCAGCAGCTTGCTGGGGACAACCAACGTCCTGACTTTC. It codes for CASSLLGTTNVLTF.

This clonotype was detected many times. The chain uses TRBV11-2 and TRBJ2-7, with 9 nucleotides matching TRBD1. Germline V lookup: CDR1 SGHAT, CDR2 FQNNGV. The trim removed 5 bases at V and 6 bases at J, leaving 5 bases unmatched. This CDR3 comprises 13 residues. This CDR3 is CASSKDRGSEQYF. CDR3 coding DNA: TGTGCCAGCAGCAAGGACAGGGGAAGCGAGCAGTACTTC.

The chain joins TRBV7-6 to TRBJ2-1, with D perhaps TRBD2 (6 bases). The V and J ends lost 2 bases and 0 bases respectively, with 20 bases between them. The CDR3 length is 19 residues. The germline V gene encodes CDR1 SGHVS and CDR2 FNYEAQ. CDR3 residues: CASSLRVPSGGVSYNEQFF. The CDR3 region has the DNA TGTGCCAGCAGCTTAAGAGTCCCGAGCGGCGGGGTCTCCTACAATGAGCAGTTCTTC.

The V and J genes are TRBV12-3 or TRBV12-4 and TRBJ2-7; D may be TRBD2 (6 bases). The CDR3 is 15 residues long. Between the trimmed V and J ends, which lost 8 bases and 2 bases, there was a span of 19 bases. CDR3: CASQERPGVTYEQYF. The CDR3 region has the DNA TGTGCCAGCCAGGAGAGGCCGGGAGTGACCTACGAGCAGTACTTC.

A note on this clonotype: Possible read error: a much larger clone is one base away. As the CDR3 is not closed by the conserved phenylalanine or tryptophan, this likely results from a read error. The chain uses TRBV28 and TRBJ2-3, with D possibly matching TRBD1 (6 bases). V shed 6 bases and J shed 1 base, with 14 bases lying between them. The CDR3 length is 15 residues. In germline, CDR1 is MDHEN, CDR2 SYDVKM. The CDR3 is CASSTPRGRTDTQYL. DNA for the CDR3: TGTGCCAGCAGCACTCCCAGGGGACGCACAGATACGCAGTATTTA.

The J gene is TRBJ1-1, the V gene TRBV20-1; 9 bases are a match to TRBD1. V was clipped by 3 bases and J by 5 bases; unmatched bases: 10. The germline gives CDR1 DFQATT, CDR2 SNEGSKA (reference sequence). This CDR3 spans 15 amino acids. The CDR3 DNA reads as TGCAGTGCTAGGAAGACAGACAGGGGGTATACTGAAGCTTTCTTT. It specifies CSARKTDRGYTEAFF.

This clonotype was recorded at least ten times. The chain couples TRBV29-1 to TRBJ1-5; D is uncertain. Germline V gene lookup returns CDR1 SQVTM and CDR2 ANQGSEA. This CDR3 has 12 amino acids. Trimming left V 4 bases short and J 7 bases short, with 11 bases between. In nucleotides, the CDR3 is TGCAGCGTTGGTGGAGGGAAGCAGCCCCAGCATTTT. Residues: CSVGGGKQPQHF. Complete variable domain (other parts from reference TRBV29-1 and TRBJ1-5): SAVISQKPSRDICQRGTSLTIQCQVDSQVTMMFWYRQQPGQSLTLIATANQGSEATYESGFVIDKFPISRPNLTFSTLTVSNMSPEDSSIYLCSVGGGKQPQHFGDGTRLSIL.

About this clonotype itself: A junction boundary mismatches the germline segment, possibly from a read error. The chain recombines TRBV11-2 with TRBJ2-3; D not certain. Germline-derived CDR1 and CDR2 are SGHAT and FQNNGV. This CDR3 contains 13 residues. CDR3 region: CVSSPRRADTQYF. CDR3 in DNA: TGTGTCAGCAGCCCACGAAGGGCCGATACGCAGTATTTT.